This T cell receptor beta chain was captured by sequencing in a study of read filtering for tumor transcriptome and immune sequencing. Molecular barcoded adaptors covering alpha/delta and beta/gamma chains were used on approximately 400 ng RNA. TCRdb reprocessed the reads via MiXCR and lists one record per CDR3 protein. The sample contains tens of thousands of distinct CDR3 sequences, 20% to 25% of which appear only once. CDR3 length equals 14 residues. V lost 7 bases and J lost 5; bases outside the gene matches: 11. The germline gives CDR1 DFQATT, CDR2 SNEGSKA (reference sequence). This clonotype was seen a few times.

Sequencing used a population of CD138-negative cells sorted from bone marrow. The sequence was obtained from a donor at least 40 years old with multiple myeloma. The rearrangement uses TRBV20-1 and TRBJ1-1, with TRBD1 matching over 9 bases. The CDR3 DNA follows: TGCAGTGTCGCCGGGACAGGGCGTTTTACTGAAGCTTTCTTT. Its translation: CSVAGTGRFTEAFF.